Shown below are 27 T cell receptor beta chains from a single sample sequenced in a study of blood T cell repertoires in COVID-19. This table comes from immunoSEQ multiplex PCR, and its TCRdb copy is limited to in-frame clones, with some not included. Altogether 150,000 to 200,000 clones are present, under 85% being singletons, with the ten largest covering 6% to 8%. The specimen was peripheral blood. These receptors came from a woman aged 70-85 years with COVID-19, enrolled during active disease.

V usage is TRBV29-1 and J usage is TRBJ1-1; 7 bases match TRBD1. CDR3 length equals 14 residues. The ends lost 6 bases at V and 3 bases at J; junction bases unmatched: 10. From germline, CDR1 is SQVTM and CDR2 ANQGSEA. CDR3: CSVGDSFYYTEAFF. CDR3 DNA sequence: TGCAGCGTCGGGGACAGTTTCTATTACACTGAAGCTTTCTTT.

The V gene is TRBV18, the J gene TRBJ2-4, with D perhaps matching TRBD2 (5 bases). Germline values: CDR1 KGHSH, CDR2 LQKENI. Between the trimmed V and J ends, which lost 4 bases and 12 bases, there was a span of 16 bases. CDR3 length: 13 residues. The CDR3 bases are TGTGCCAGCTCACGATCAGCGGTGGAGGATCAGTACTTC. Protein product: CASSRSAVEDQYF.

This chain joins TRBV2 and TRBJ2-1; D unresolved. Trimming pared 2 bases from V and 5 bases from J, leaving 13 bases between. CDR3 length: 15 residues. The germline V gene encodes CDR1 SNHLY and CDR2 FYNNEI. The chain's CDR3 is CASSEFSVRNNEQFF. Here the CDR3 DNA reads TGTGCCAGCAGTGAATTCAGCGTGAGAAACAATGAGCAGTTCTTC.

The chain joins TRBV4-3 to TRBJ1-4; D not resolved. V lost 0 bases and J lost 6, with 14 bases in between. Germline lookup yields CDR1 LGHNA and CDR2 YSLEER. CDR3 length: 16 residues. CDR3 amino acids: CASSQDLGVMDEKLFF. CDR3 sequence (DNA): TGCGCCAGCAGCCAAGATCTCGGGGTTATGGATGAAAAACTGTTTTTT.

This clone was found a few times. The rearrangement uses TRBV7-9 and TRBJ2-2, with D unclear. Germline V gene lookup returns CDR1 SEHNR and CDR2 FQNEAQ (reference sequence). The CDR3 loop spans 14 amino acids. The V gene lost 3 bases and the J gene lost 1 base, with 6 bases spanning the gap. CDR3 in DNA: TGTGCCAGCAGCTTCTTCAGGAACACCGGGGAGCTGTTTTTT. Amino acid sequence: CASSFFRNTGELFF. The full variable domain, rest sourced from reference TRBV7-9 and TRBJ2-2, is DTGVSQNPRHKITKRGQNVTFRCDPISEHNRLYWYRQTLGQGPEFLTYFQNEAQLEKSRLLSDRFSAERPKGSFSTLEIQRTEQGDSAMYLCASSFFRNTGELFFGEGSRLTVL.

The CDR3 loop is CASSTLWGRSYNEQFF. The CDR3 region has the DNA TGTGCCAGCAGTACCCTCTGGGGGAGGTCCTACAATGAGCAGTTCTTC. This chain joins TRBV28 and TRBJ2-1, with TRBD2 as a possible D gene (6 bases). Germline CDR1 is MDHEN and CDR2 is SYDVKM. This CDR3 is 16 amino acids long. V was shortened by 5 bases and J by 1 base, with 15 bases between the two germline ends.

The chain carries TRBV5-4 and TRBJ1-1, with D unclear. The germline gives CDR1 SGHNT, CDR2 YYREEE (reference sequence). Between the trimmed V and J ends, which lost 0 bases and 0 bases, there was a span of 6 bases. This CDR3 has 14 residues. CDR3 nucleotide sequence: TGTGCCAGCAGCTTGGTGAGCATGAACACTGAAGCTTTCTTT. Translated, it gives CASSLVSMNTEAFF.

The gene calls are TRBV30 and TRBJ1-5, with TRBD1 identical over 8 bases. The germline gives CDR1 GTSNPN, CDR2 SVGIG (reference sequence). V shed 2 bases and J 8 bases; nucleotides not matched to a gene: 14. This CDR3 spans 16 amino acids. The CDR3 loop reads CAWSKGQGGVREPQHF. The DNA for the CDR3 is TGTGCCTGGAGTAAAGGACAGGGAGGTGTTCGGGAGCCCCAGCATTTT.

This rearrangement joins TRBV7-2 to TRBJ2-3; 9 nucleotides line up with TRBD2. The CDR3 loop spans 16 amino acids. Germline loops: CDR1 SGHTA, CDR2 FQGNSA. Trimming took 3 bases from V and 4 from J; bases not matched to a gene: 8. The CDR3 sequence: CASSFPVSGSADTQYF. In nucleotides, the CDR3 is TGTGCCAGCAGCTTCCCAGTTAGCGGGAGTGCAGATACGCAGTATTTT.

This chain connects TRBV5-1 to TRBJ2-1; 14 nucleotides agree with TRBD2. Germline CDR1 is SGHRS and CDR2 is YFSETQ. V was pared by 4 bases and J by 7 bases, with 10 bases of the junction left unmatched. The CDR3 extends over 17 amino acids. CDR3 loop: CASSQRPGLAGVNEQFF. The CDR3 bases are TGCGCCAGCAGCCAGAGGCCGGGACTAGCGGGAGTTAATGAGCAGTTCTTC. The full variable domain, with the rest looked up from reference TRBV5-1 and TRBJ2-1, is KAGVTQTPRYLIKTRGQQVTLSCSPISGHRSVSWYQQTPGQGLQFLFEYFSETQRNKGNFPGRFSGRQFSNSRSEMNVSTLELGDSALYLCASSQRPGLAGVNEQFFGPGTRLTVL.

The chain is built from TRBV20-1 and TRBJ1-2; D call uncertain. This CDR3 comprises 11 residues. Germline V gene lookup returns CDR1 DFQATT and CDR2 SNEGSKA (reference sequence). V lost 6 bases and J lost 6, with 11 bases in between. CDR3 coding DNA: TGCAGTGCACCGGACGGGAATGGCTACACCTTC. The encoded protein is CSAPDGNGYTF.

J is TRBJ1-2 and V is TRBV5-1; 7 nucleotides line up with TRBD1. Germline CDR1 is SGHRS and CDR2 is YFSETQ. The CDR3 is made up of 14 amino acids. J was trimmed by 7 bases and V by 0 bases; bases with no gene match: 6. The CDR3 protein is CASSLAGQSVGYTF. As DNA, the CDR3 is TGCGCCAGCAGCTTGGCGGGACAGTCAGTTGGCTACACCTTC.

The chain carries TRBV5-1 and TRBJ1-6, with a possible D match to TRBD1 (6 bases). Germline CDR1 is SGHRS and CDR2 is YFSETQ. This CDR3 region has 16 residues. V lost 0 bases and J lost 9, with 16 bases in between. This CDR3 is CASSLEGHREGSPLHF. CDR3 sequence (DNA): TGCGCCAGCAGCTTGGAGGGCCACAGGGAGGGTTCACCCCTCCACTTT.

V and J are TRBV27 and TRBJ2-7; D unresolved. V was pared by 5 bases and J by 2 bases, with 10 bases between. This CDR3 is built from 13 residues. Germline V gives CDR1 MNHEY, CDR2 SMNVEV (reference sequence). The CDR3 DNA reads TGTGCCAGCAGTAGCCCCCGAACCTACGAGCAGTACTTC. This encodes CASSSPRTYEQYF.

The chain couples TRBV5-1 to TRBJ2-2; 9 bases match TRBD2. This CDR3 contains 17 residues. V shed 0 bases, J shed 3 bases, and the junction held 6 bases outside the gene matches. Germline lookup yields CDR1 SGHRS and CDR2 YFSETQ. The CDR3 coding sequence is TGCGCCAGCAGCTTGGAAGGACTAGCGAGGTACACCGGGGAGCTGTTTTTT. Translated, it gives CASSLEGLARYTGELFF.

This sequence joins TRBV4-3 and TRBJ1-6, with 12 bases aligning to TRBD1. Trimming cost V 4 bases and J 5 bases; bases outside gene matches: 6. The CDR3 length is 17 residues. Germline V gives CDR1 LGHNA, CDR2 YSLEER. CDR3 residues: CASSREGQGADNSPLHF. CDR3 sequence (DNA): TGCGCCAGCAGCCGAGAGGGACAGGGGGCCGATAATTCACCCCTCCACTTT.

The DNA for the CDR3 is TGTGCCAGCAGTTCTCTTAGCGGGAGGCCCCACGAGCAGTACTTC. This sequence encodes CASSSLSGRPHEQYF. The V gene is TRBV28, the J gene TRBJ2-7; 10 bases agree with TRBD2. Trimming removed 4 bases from V and 5 bases from J; junction bases left unmatched: 8. CDR1 is MDHEN, CDR2 SYDVKM, per germline. The CDR3 consists of 15 residues.

For the CDR3, the DNA is TGTGCCATGCGGAGGTCTGGTGGCACTGAAGCTTTCTTT. Its protein is CAMRRSGGTEAFF. This chain uses TRBV28 with TRBJ1-1; D ambiguous. V was shortened by 10 bases and J by 4 bases, with 16 bases between the two germline ends. Germline assignment: CDR1 MDHEN and CDR2 SYDVKM. The CDR3 loop spans 13 amino acids.

This sequence joins TRBV10-3 and TRBJ1-6, with 7 bases fitting TRBD1. Germline CDR1 reads ENHRY; CDR2 reads SYGVKD. This CDR3 has 13 amino acids. V lost 6 bases and J lost 5; bases outside the gene matches: 1. The CDR3 region has the DNA TGTGCCATCAGGGGGACAGATAATTCACCCCTCCACTTT. It encodes CAIRGTDNSPLHF.

This sequence joins TRBV28 and TRBJ1-2, with 9 bases lining up with TRBD1. The CDR3 runs 14 residues. V was pared by 4 bases and J by 8 bases, with 8 bases of the junction left unmatched. Germline V gene data show CDR1 as MDHEN and CDR2 as SYDVKM. CDR3 region: CASSSTRTGVGYTF. The CDR3 nucleotides are TGTGCCAGCAGTTCCACCAGGACAGGGGTAGGCTACACCTTC.

This clone was detected a few times. The gene calls are TRBV15 and TRBJ2-6; 9 nucleotides match TRBD1. Germline assignment: CDR1 LNHNV and CDR2 YYDKDF (reference sequence). Trimming cost V 8 bases and J 0 bases; bases outside gene matches: 5. The CDR3 has 16 residues. CDR3 in DNA: TGTGCCACCGAAGGACAGGGGATCTCTGGGGCCAACGTCCTGACTTTC. Translation gives CATEGQGISGANVLTF. The full variable domain, rest sourced from reference TRBV15 and TRBJ2-6, is DAMVIQNPRYQVTQFGKPVTLSCSQTLNHNVMYWYQQKSSQAPKLLFHYYDKDFNNEADTPDNFQSRRPNTSFCFLDIRSPGLGDTAMYLCATEGQGISGANVLTFGAGSRLTVL.

The chain has TRBV27 and TRBJ2-5; TRBD1 aligns across 9 bases. CDR3 size: 16 residues. V shed 2 bases and J 7 bases; nucleotides not matched to a gene: 11. CDR1 MNHEY and CDR2 SMNVEV come from the germline V gene (reference sequence). As DNA, the CDR3 is TGTGCCAGCAGTTTAAGGGAACCGGGACAGGGTTGGACCCAGTACTTC. Translating it yields CASSLREPGQGWTQYF.

This rearrangement joins TRBV12-1 to TRBJ1-1. TRBV12-1 is termed a pseudogene. The CDR3 has 14 amino acids. CDR3: CASSFKRANTEAFF. For the CDR3, the DNA is TGTGCCAGCAGCTTTAAGAGAGCAAACACTGAAGCTTTCTTT.

J is TRBJ2-2 and V is TRBV28; possible D gene TRBD2, 6 bases. Between the trimmed V and J ends, which lost 6 bases and 5 bases, there was a span of 13 bases. The CDR3 has 14 residues. Germline V CDR1 and CDR2: MDHEN, SYDVKM. CDR3 DNA: TGTGCCAGCAGGAGGCGGGGTGATACCGGGGAGCTGTTTTTT. Residues: CASRRRGDTGELFF.

The gene calls are TRBV7-2 and TRBJ2-3; possibly TRBD2 for D (7 bases). Germline loops: CDR1 SGHTA, CDR2 FQGNSA. This CDR3 is 15 amino acids long. The V end was cut by 1 base, the J end by 4 bases, with 12 bases between. The CDR3 spells CASSLVSGGPDTQYF. The CDR3 bases are TGTGCCAGCAGCTTAGTATCGGGGGGCCCAGATACGCAGTATTTT.

The chain carries TRBV7-2 and TRBJ1-2; the match to TRBD1 covers 8 bases. CDR1 and CDR2 (germline): SGHTA, FQGNSA. The V and J ends lost 5 bases and 4 bases, in that order; junction bases with no gene match: 6. This CDR3 has 14 residues. The CDR3 region is CASSPGTGLYGYTF. In DNA, the CDR3 is TGTGCCAGCAGCCCAGGGACAGGTCTCTATGGCTACACCTTC.

The chain links TRBV4-3 to TRBJ2-3; TRBD1 might be the D (6 bases). Germline V gene sequence: CDR1 LGHNA, CDR2 YSLEER. Deletions cut 6 bases from V and 1 base from J, with 14 bases between. There are 15 residues in the CDR3. The CDR3 DNA reads as TGCGCCAGCAGTCAGGCAGGGGTGGGCACAGATACGCAGTATTTT. Protein product: CASSQAGVGTDTQYF.